This note documents a single T cell receptor beta chain sequence. V lost 2 bases to trimming and J lost 2 bases, with 6 bases between them. Looked up from germline, CDR1 is MNHEY and CDR2 is SVGAGI. The CDR3 extends over 13 amino acids. As originally analysed: Amplification with reference gene primers provided the estimates of nucleated cell counts. The repertoire was sequenced with immunoSEQ multiplex PCR; TCRdb's copy has only in-frame clones and lacks some. The D gene and trimming were derived from the DNA, and the V and J assignments and clone size from that table. Here the sample spans about 270,000 clones, around 88% being singletons. The data were obtained in a study of blood T cell repertoires in COVID-19. Overall study: Researchers got acute and convalescent COVID-19 samples from the United States, Italy and Spain.

This clonotype was obtained from a man older than 75 with acute or convalescent COVID-19. J is TRBJ1-2 and V is TRBV6-5; no definite D call. Sequencing was done on a sample of peripheral blood. As DNA, the CDR3 is TGTGCCAGCAGTTACCTACAGAACTATGGCTACACCTTC. This gives the protein CASSYLQNYGYTF.